This record covers a single TCR beta chain. This specimen comes from a study of T cell changes during pregnancy in multiple sclerosis. Only in-frame clones appear in the TCRdb table, and some are missing; sequencing was by immunoSEQ multiplex PCR. In the table there are under 45,000 clones, about 93% of which are singletons. V dropped 3 bases and J dropped 8 bases, with 28 bases sitting between them. The CDR3 covers 18 residues. CDR1 is LGHNA and CDR2 is YNFKEQ in the germline V gene. The source is a female donor with multiple sclerosis, enrolled in a pregnancy study. This sequence joins TRBV4-2 and TRBJ1-2; D unresolved. The sequencing used CD4+ T cells from peripheral blood mononuclear cells, collected in the third trimester of pregnancy. As DNA, the CDR3 is TGTGCCAGCAGCCACCCACCGGGATCCGTTTTCTCGTCGGAGGGCTACACCTTC. It is translated as CASSHPPGSVFSSEGYTF.